The rows below give T cell receptor beta chains drawn from one sample of a study of response to subunit inactivated influenza vaccine. TCRdb independently ran MiXCR on the RT-PCR reads; one entry per CDR3 protein. The profile covers approximately 730,000 distinct CDR3 sequences, with 14% appearing a single time and 6.5% to 8.5% taken by the ten largest. Sample: PBMCs from blood, taken less than 15 days before vaccination. The receptor set was obtained from a man aged 45-65 years who received an inactivated influenza vaccine. CDR3s include the opening cysteine and the closing phenylalanine or tryptophan. The order of the fields is D gene, J gene, V gene, clone size, CDR3 protein, CDR3 DNA. The D gene is left open where the match is weak. Some rows mark clone size as missing; the rest say once, few, many or name a class of expanded clone.

. TRBJ2-3 TRBV20-1 once CSASDGRDTQYF TGCAGTGCTAGCGACGGGAGAGATACGCAGTATTTT
TRBD1 TRBJ2-6 TRBV29-1 . CSVITTGAGANVLTF TGCAGCGTCATCACTACAGGGGCTGGGGCCAACGTCCTGACTTTC
TRBD1 TRBJ2-7 TRBV12-3/TRBV12-4 few CASSKTGHYEQYF TGTGCCAGCAGTAAGACAGGGCACTACGAGCAGTACTTC
. TRBJ1-5 TRBV12-3/TRBV12-4 . CASSPGLQRNQPQHF TGTGCCAGCAGCCCGGGGCTCCAGAGGAATCAGCCCCAGCATTTT
. TRBJ1-5 TRBV20-1 few CSAGAWGSNQPQHF TGCAGTGCTGGGGCTTGGGGGAGCAATCAGCCCCAGCATTTT
. TRBJ2-5 TRBV5-1 . CASSFGAPGYETQYF TGCGCCAGCAGCTTCGGGGCACCGGGGTATGAGACCCAGTACTTC
. TRBJ1-2 TRBV6-1 few CASSELDRLSTF TGTGCCAGCAGTGAACTCGACAGACTGTCAACCTTC
TRBD2 TRBJ2-7 TRBV5-4 . CASSLDSGGAYEQYF TGTGCCAGCAGCTTGGATAGCGGGGGGGCGTACGAGCAGTACTTC
. TRBJ1-1 TRBV12-3/TRBV12-4 many CASSFGGVTEAFF TGTGCCAGCAGTTTTGGCGGGGTCACTGAAGCTTTCTTT
TRBD1 TRBJ2-5 TRBV29-1 few CSVEGSRGRSETQYF TGCAGCGTTGAAGGGTCCAGGGGGCGTTCTGAGACCCAGTACTTC
TRBD1 TRBJ2-2 TRBV6-1 . CASGGQGGTGELFF TGTGCCAGCGGCGGACAGGGTGGGACCGGGGAGCTGTTTTTT
. TRBJ1-1 TRBV7-9 . CASSLGGVVNTEAFF TGTGCCAGCAGCTTAGGAGGGGTGGTGAACACTGAAGCTTTCTTT
. TRBJ1-3 TRBV12-3/TRBV12-4 few CASRGDMELAIYF TGTGCCAGCAGGGGGGACATGGAATTGGCCATATATTTT
. TRBJ2-2 TRBV3-1 few CASSLGAFTGELFF TGTGCCAGCAGCCTCGGGGCCTTCACCGGGGAGCTGTTTTTT
TRBD2 TRBJ2-1 TRBV13 . CASSHSLAVKGYEQFF TGTGCCAGCAGCCATTCCCTAGCGGTGAAGGGGTATGAGCAGTTCTTC
. TRBJ1-6 TRBV12-3/TRBV12-4 few CASRYAQGFYNSPLHF TGTGCCAGCAGGTACGCACAGGGCTTCTATAATTCACCCCTCCACTTT
TRBD2 TRBJ2-5 TRBV5-1 few CASGSGSQETQYF TGCGCCAGCGGTAGCGGGTCACAAGAGACCCAGTACTTC
TRBD2 TRBJ2-7 TRBV3-1 . CASSLSPLAGASYEQYF TGTGCCAGCAGCCTGAGCCCCTTAGCGGGGGCCTCCTACGAGCAGTACTTC
TRBD1 TRBJ1-2 TRBV7-2 . CASSPNRGRISYGYTF TGTGCCAGCAGCCCGAACAGGGGGCGCATTAGCTATGGCTACACCTTC
TRBD2 TRBJ2-5 TRBV20-1 . CSASLAGGSQETQYF TGCAGTGCTAGTTTGGCGGGAGGTTCTCAAGAGACCCAGTACTTC
. TRBJ2-5 TRBV15 . CATSPQGVRETQYF TGTGCCACCAGCCCTCAGGGTGTTAGGGAGACCCAGTACTTC
TRBD1 TRBJ1-5 TRBV12-3/TRBV12-4 . CASSTGGNSNQPQHF TGTGCCAGCAGCACAGGGGGAAATAGCAATCAGCCCCAGCATTTT
TRBD2 TRBJ2-7 TRBV25-1 . CATLSGRDYEQYF TGTGCCACCCTATCCGGGAGGGACTACGAGCAGTACTTC
. TRBJ2-3 TRBV4-3 . CASSQDRRYTQYF TGCGCCAGCAGCCAAGATCGGCGCTATACGCAGTATTTT
. TRBJ1-5 TRBV20-1 few CSARDLSWGNQPQHF TGCAGTGCTAGAGATTTGTCCTGGGGAAATCAGCCCCAGCATTTT
TRBD2 TRBJ2-3 TRBV23-1 few CASSQSAGDYTDTQYF TGCGCCAGCAGTCAATCTGCGGGAGATTACACAGATACGCAGTATTTT
. TRBJ1-2 TRBV4-3 few CASSLSDGVEDGYTF TGCGCCAGCAGCCTAAGTGATGGGGTGGAGGATGGCTACACCTTC
TRBD2 TRBJ2-2 TRBV7-2 . CASIFLAGMNTGELFF TGTGCCAGCATATTCCTAGCGGGCATGAACACCGGGGAGCTGTTTTTT
TRBD1 TRBJ1-1 TRBV7-9 few CASSYRDRTNTEAFF TGTGCCAGCAGCTACCGGGACAGAACGAACACTGAAGCTTTCTTT
TRBD2 TRBJ2-5 TRBV12-3/TRBV12-4 few CASSFRGGDRTQYF TGTGCCAGCAGTTTCCGCGGGGGGGATCGGACCCAGTACTTC
TRBD1 TRBJ2-5 TRBV7-9 . CASSYRGWETQYF TGTGCCAGCAGCTACAGGGGGTGGGAGACCCAGTACTTC
TRBD2 TRBJ2-3 TRBV7-8 . CASSLAPRGRTTDTQYF TGTGCCAGCAGCTTAGCTCCCCGCGGGAGGACCACAGATACGCAGTATTTT
TRBD2 TRBJ2-1 TRBV20-1 few CSARGLAGGSGPHNEQFF TGCAGTGCTCGAGGACTAGCGGGGGGCTCTGGTCCCCACAATGAGCAGTTCTTC
. TRBJ2-1 TRBV7-6 . CASSSPKRKGRSNEQFF TGTGCCAGCAGCTCCCCTAAACGTAAGGGCCGAAGCAATGAGCAGTTCTTC
. TRBJ2-3 TRBV28 few CASTGLDSLADTQYF TGTGCCAGCACGGGGCTGGACAGCTTGGCAGATACGCAGTATTTT
TRBD1 TRBJ2-7 TRBV29-1 many CSVGTGTDSLEQYF TGCAGCGTTGGGACCGGGACAGACTCTCTCGAGCAGTACTTC
. TRBJ2-5 TRBV6-5 few CASSYSSIGPGETQYF TGTGCCAGCAGTTACTCGAGCATAGGGCCAGGAGAGACCCAGTACTTC
. TRBJ2-2 TRBV6-1 few CASTRGSNTGELFF TGTGCCAGCACCCGGGGTTCGAACACCGGGGAGCTGTTTTTT
. TRBJ2-2 TRBV5-6 many CASSLADGELFF TGTGCCAGCAGCTTGGCCGATGGAGAGCTGTTTTTT
. TRBJ2-7 TRBV27 . CASSLMGLGNGEQYF TGTGCCAGCAGTTTAATGGGTTTGGGGAACGGCGAGCAGTACTTC
. TRBJ2-2 TRBV5-1 few CASSLAISGTGELFF TGCGCCAGCAGCTTGGCCATCTCGGGGACCGGGGAGCTGTTTTTT
. TRBJ2-4 TRBV5-6 . CASSWGGPRPQNIQYF TGTGCCAGCAGCTGGGGTGGACCGAGACCACAAAACATTCAGTACTTC
TRBD1 TRBJ1-5 TRBV12-3/TRBV12-4 . CASRLGQGFSQPQHF TGTGCCAGCAGACTGGGACAGGGTTTCAGTCAGCCCCAGCATTTT
TRBD1 TRBJ1-1 TRBV20-1 . CSARASGGAGTEAFF TGCAGTGCTAGAGCCTCAGGGGGCGCAGGCACTGAAGCTTTCTTT
. TRBJ2-3 TRBV29-1 . CSVEQGSTDTQYF TGCAGCGTTGAACAGGGAAGCACAGATACGCAGTATTTT
. TRBJ1-4 TRBV3-1 . CASSQGRGASEKLFF TGTGCCAGCAGCCAAGGGCGGGGGGCCTCCGAAAAACTGTTTTTT
. TRBJ1-2 TRBV19 few CASSIQRAENYGYTF TGTGCCAGTAGTATCCAGAGGGCGGAGAACTATGGCTACACCTTC
TRBD1 TRBJ1-2 TRBV12-3/TRBV12-4 . CASSLAGGYGGGYTF TGTGCCAGCAGTTTGGCAGGGGGCTATGGCGGTGGCTACACCTTC
. TRBJ2-7 TRBV5-1 . CASSLGTRKFHEQYF TGCGCCAGCAGCTTGGGGACACGGAAGTTCCACGAGCAGTACTTC
. TRBJ2-1 TRBV5-1 few CASSWRLDSSSYNEQFF TGCGCCAGCAGCTGGCGACTAGACTCTAGCTCCTACAATGAGCAGTTCTTC
. TRBJ1-5 TRBV3-1 . CASSKQATNQPQHF TGTGCCAGCAGCAAACAGGCTACCAATCAGCCCCAGCATTTT
TRBD1 TRBJ1-2 TRBV12-3/TRBV12-4 . CASSFSGGGYTF TGTGCCAGCAGTTTTTCAGGGGGTGGCTACACCTTC
. TRBJ1-2 TRBV28 few CASSDRQTNYGYTF TGTGCCAGCAGTGACAGGCAGACTAACTATGGCTACACCTTC